Below, 13 T cell receptor beta chains from the same sample are listed, as sequenced in a study of T cells in Graves' hyperthyroidism and ophthalmopathy. The source material, RNA transcripts, was used to amplify TCR beta CDR3 regions. The HTBI set primed first-round TCR CDR3 RT-PCR. MiXCR was run by TCRdb on the multiplex PCR reads, yielding one entry per CDR3 protein. The profile shows 300,000 or so distinct CDR3 sequences, about 15% of them singletons. The sequencing sample was made of blood. The receptors come from a young man with Graves' hyperthyroidism.

In its sample, this clonotype was seen many times. The chain uses TRBV30 and TRBJ1-1; the D gene is possibly TRBD1 (5 bases). The CDR3 runs to 13 residues. Trimming removed 6 bases from V and 5 bases from J, with 16 bases in between. Germline values: CDR1 GTSNPN, CDR2 SVGIG (reference sequence). The DNA of the CDR3 is TGTGCCTGTAGGGACCATCGGAGGACTGAAGCTTTCTTT. The encoded protein is CACRDHRRTEAFF.

This clonotype was seen at least ten times. The chain combines TRBV3-1 with TRBJ2-7; 10 bases map to TRBD1. This CDR3 region has 14 residues. CDR1 and CDR2 from the germline V gene are LGHDT and YNNKEL (reference sequence). V shed 1 base, J shed 7 bases, and the junction held 4 bases outside the gene matches. The CDR3 DNA reads as TGTGCCAGCAGCCAAGGGACAGGGGGTCCTGAGCAGTACTTC. Its protein product is CASSQGTGGPEQYF.

In its sample, this clonotype was seen many times. This chain connects TRBV28 to TRBJ2-1; D possibly matches TRBD1 or TRBD2 (5 bases each). CDR1 MDHEN and CDR2 SYDVKM come from the germline V gene. The CDR3 extends over 17 amino acids. The V end was cut by 7 bases, the J end by 1 base, with 20 bases between. The CDR3 sequence is CASTTVEGEPSYNEQFF. CDR3 coding DNA: TGTGCCAGCACCACAGTAGAAGGGGAGCCTTCCTACAATGAGCAGTTCTTC.

As for this clonotype: Given a much more abundant clone one base away, this may be a read error. The rearrangement joins TRBV20-1 to TRBJ2-5; tentatively, D is TRBD2 (6 bases). Germline CDR1 is DFQATT and CDR2 is SNEGSKA (reference sequence). There are 13 residues in the CDR3. The chain's CDR3 is CSVEGSGQEIQYF. Here the CDR3 DNA reads TGCAGTGTGGAGGGGTCCGGACAAGAGATCCAGTACTTC.

This clonotype was observed a few times. The chain uses TRBV3-1 and TRBJ2-2; D gene uncertain. The CDR3 totals 13 residues. Germline lookup yields CDR1 LGHDT and CDR2 YNNKEL (reference sequence). V dropped 4 bases and J dropped 4 bases, with 7 bases sitting between them. This chain's CDR3 is CASSPRITGELFF. The CDR3 DNA sequence: TGTGCCAGCAGCCCTAGAATCACCGGGGAGCTGTTTTTT.

The sample holds many counts of this clonotype. The chain is built from TRBV7-9 and TRBJ2-1; the match to TRBD2 covers 12 bases. V lost 5 bases to trimming and J lost 9 bases; unmatched junction nucleotides: 5. CDR1 SEHNR and CDR2 FQNEAQ come from the germline V gene (reference sequence). CDR3 length: 14 residues. CDR3 protein: CASSHLAGGVEQFF. CDR3 in DNA: TGTGCCAGCAGCCACCTAGCGGGAGGGGTTGAGCAGTTCTTC.

This clonotype has at least ten counts. This chain links TRBV11-2 with TRBJ2-7; 11 bases are shared with TRBD2. The CDR3 spans 16 residues. The J segment lost 4 bases and the V segment lost 1 base, leaving 6 bases of the junction unmatched. Germline V lookup: CDR1 SGHAT, CDR2 FQNNGV. The CDR3 DNA sequence: TGTGCCAGCAGCTTAGGCTGGGCTAGCGGGGGGTACGAGCAGTACTTC. Amino acid sequence: CASSLGWASGGYEQYF.

This clonotype has at least ten counts. The chain joins TRBV11-2 to TRBJ2-5; a possible D gene is TRBD1 (6 bases). CDR1 and CDR2 from the germline V gene are SGHAT and FQNNGV. The CDR3 is made up of 14 amino acids. The V end lost 1 base, the J end lost 2 bases, and 8 bases lay between the germline ends. CDR3 protein: CASSLGQAQETQYF. CDR3 nucleotides: TGTGCCAGCAGCTTAGGACAGGCGCAAGAGACCCAGTACTTC.

This clonotype was recorded a few times. The chain has TRBV11-3 and TRBJ1-2; 11 nucleotides line up with TRBD1. Germline CDR1 reads SGHNT; CDR2 reads YENEEA. V shed 5 bases and J 4 bases; nucleotides not matched to a gene: 12. CDR3 length: 17 residues. The DNA of the CDR3 is TGTGCCAGCAGCGCCAGGGACAGGGGGTCGTCTATCTATGGCTACACCTTC. This sequence encodes CASSARDRGSSIYGYTF. Full variable domain (remainder filled in from reference TRBV11-3 and TRBJ1-2): EAGVVQSPRYKIIEKKQPVAFWCNPISGHNTLYWYLQNLGQGPELLIRYENEEAVDDSQLPKDRFSAERLKGVDSTLKIQPAELGDSAVYLCASSARDRGSSIYGYTFGSGTRLTVV.

In this sample, this clonotype turned up a few times. This chain joins TRBV7-9 and TRBJ2-3, with 10 bases matching TRBD2. The CDR3 contains 15 residues. Germline lookup yields CDR1 SEHNR and CDR2 FQNEAQ (reference sequence). Germline trimming cut 10 bases from V and 2 bases from J; bases unmatched to any gene: 9. This chain's CDR3 is CATRPGLAYTDTQYF. The CDR3 coding sequence is TGTGCCACCCGTCCGGGACTAGCGTACACAGATACGCAGTATTTT.

The sample holds many counts of this clonotype. The chain couples TRBV24-1 to TRBJ2-5; D is possibly TRBD1 or TRBD2 (5 bases each). Trimming took off 3 bases at V and 2 bases at J, with 9 bases between the two ends. CDR1 KGHDR and CDR2 SFDVKD come from the germline V gene. The CDR3 is made up of 14 amino acids. CDR3 sequence: CATSDTGAQETQYF. In DNA form, the CDR3 reads TGTGCCACCAGTGATACCGGGGCTCAAGAGACCCAGTACTTC.

The CDR3 DNA reads TGTGCCAGCAACAAACAGGGGGTGGATGGCTACACCTTC. Translated: CASNKQGVDGYTF. The rearrangement links TRBV2 to TRBJ1-2; 8 bases agree with TRBD1. The CDR3 runs to 13 residues. Trimming removed 7 bases from V and 6 bases from J; junction bases left unmatched: 7. Germline CDR1 and CDR2: SNHLY and FYNNEI.

The chain links TRBV19 to TRBJ2-7; tentatively, D is TRBD2 (5 bases). The CDR3 runs 12 residues. Germline CDR1 and CDR2: LNHDA and SQIVND (reference sequence). V gave up 10 bases and J gave up 6 bases, with 16 bases separating them. The DNA for the CDR3 is TGTGCCACGAGAGGGTACAGCACCGAGCAGTACTTC. It translates to CATRGYSTEQYF.